The source of this T cell receptor beta chain is a study of T-cell memory formation after mild COVID-19. This clonotype appeared a few times. Germline loops: CDR1 PRHDT, CDR2 FYEKMQ (reference sequence). This CDR3 has 15 amino acids. Losses at the gene ends were 4 bases for V and 1 base for J; bases not matched to a gene: 3. TCRdb reprocessed the 5' RACE reads with MiXCR, giving one entry per CDR3 protein. Of roughly 200,000 distinct CDR3 sequences detected, 16% appear once; the ten largest clones hold approximately 2.2%. The specimen sequenced was PBMCs or a T cell subset sorted from them (not recorded which). The chain has TRBV13 and TRBJ1-1; the match to TRBD1 covers 10 bases. This clonotype was obtained from an adult woman who had mild COVID-19 (a few samples of this study predate the infection). Cell type and time point are not known. In nucleotides, the CDR3 is TGTGCCAGCAGCTCGAGGGACAGGGGGAACACTGAAGCTTTCTTT. As protein: CASSSRDRGNTEAFF. Looking up the rest from reference TRBV13 and TRBJ1-1 gives the full variable domain: AAGVIQSPRHLIKEKRETATLKCYPIPRHDTVYWYQQGPGQDPQFLISFYEKMQSDKGSIPDRFSAQQFSDYHSELNMSSLELGDSALYFCASSSRDRGNTEAFFGQGTRLTVV.